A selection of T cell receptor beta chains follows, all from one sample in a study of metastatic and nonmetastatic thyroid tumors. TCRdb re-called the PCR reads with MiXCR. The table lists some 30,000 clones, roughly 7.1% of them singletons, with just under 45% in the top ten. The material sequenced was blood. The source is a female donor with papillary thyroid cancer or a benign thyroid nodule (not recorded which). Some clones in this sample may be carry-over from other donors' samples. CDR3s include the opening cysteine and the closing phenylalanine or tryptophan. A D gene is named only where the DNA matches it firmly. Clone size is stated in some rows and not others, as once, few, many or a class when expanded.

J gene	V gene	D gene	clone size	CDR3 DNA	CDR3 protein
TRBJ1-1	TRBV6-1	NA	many	TGTGCCAGCAGGAAGGTCATGAACACTGAAGCTTTCTTT	CASRKVMNTEAFF
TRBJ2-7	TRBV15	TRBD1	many	TGTGCCACCAGCAGAGTAAGGGCACAGGGGCGGAACGAGCAGTACTTC	CATSRVRAQGRNEQYF
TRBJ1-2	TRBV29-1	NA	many	TGCAGCGTTGGGAGGCAGGGGACTTATGGCTACACCTTC	CSVGRQGTYGYTF
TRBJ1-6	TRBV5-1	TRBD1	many	TGCGCCAGTTCACGGACAGGGAATAATTCACCCCTCCACTTT	CASSRTGNNSPLHF
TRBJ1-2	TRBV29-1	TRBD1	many	TGCAGCGTTGCCGGGACAGGCCTGCGAGATCCCTACACCTTC	CSVAGTGLRDPYTF
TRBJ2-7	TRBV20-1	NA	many	TGCAGTGCTACCGGGACGGGGGGCTTCATTTACGAGCAGTACTTC	CSATGTGGFIYEQYF
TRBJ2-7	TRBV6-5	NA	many	TGTGCCAGCAGTTATGGGGGTATTGCGGCAGCCTACGAGCAGTACTTC	CASSYGGIAAAYEQYF
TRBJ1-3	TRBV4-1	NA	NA	TGCGCCAGCAGCCAAGACGGGGATTATGGAAACACCATATATTTT	CASSQDGDYGNTIYF
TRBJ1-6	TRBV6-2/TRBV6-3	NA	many	TGTGCCAGCAGTCTTGTCGGGGTGTTGATGGATTCACCCCTCCACTTT	CASSLVGVLMDSPLHF
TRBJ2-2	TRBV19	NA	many	TGTGCCAGTAGTATAGGAGGGGGGGCGAGGGGCACCGGGGAGCTGTTTTTT	CASSIGGGARGTGELFF
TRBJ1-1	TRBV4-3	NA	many	TGCGCCAGCAGCCAAGATACCGAACGGCACGGGACTGAAGCTTTCTTT	CASSQDTERHGTEAFF
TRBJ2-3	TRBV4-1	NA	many	TGCGCCAGCAGCCAAGAGGAATCCGGGATGCAGTATTTT	CASSQEESGMQYF
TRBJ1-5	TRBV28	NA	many	TGTGCCAGCAGTATGTCAGGGGCTAGCAATCAGCCCCAGCATTTT	CASSMSGASNQPQHF
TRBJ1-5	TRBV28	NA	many	TGTGCCAGCACTCGCCTTCCGGGGAGAAGCAATCAGCCCCAGCATTTT	CASTRLPGRSNQPQHF
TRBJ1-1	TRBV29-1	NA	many	TGCAGCGTTGAATCGTTGAACACTGAAGCTTTCTTT	CSVESLNTEAFF
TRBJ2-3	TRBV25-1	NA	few	TGTGCCAGCAGGAGGGGCGGGTATAGCACAGATACGCAGTATTTT	CASRRGGYSTDTQYF
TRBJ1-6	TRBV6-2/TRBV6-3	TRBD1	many	TGTGCCAGCAGTCCCCCCTCTTCAGGGGGCAGCTCCTATAATTCACCCCTCCACTTT	CASSPPSSGGSSYNSPLHF
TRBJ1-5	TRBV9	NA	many	TGTGCCAGCAGCGTAGTTGAGGCCCAGCCCCAGCATTTT	CASSVVEAQPQHF
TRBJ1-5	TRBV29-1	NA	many	TGCAGCGTCAGGACAGATCGTAATCAGCCCCAGCATTTT	CSVRTDRNQPQHF
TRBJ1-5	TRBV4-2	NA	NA	TGTGCCAGCAGCCAAGATGGGCAGGTCAATCAGCCCCAGCATTTT	CASSQDGQVNQPQHF
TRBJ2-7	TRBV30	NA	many	TGTGCCTGGAGTCCCTCGACTAGTTCTGTTGGCGAGCAGTACTTC	CAWSPSTSSVGEQYF
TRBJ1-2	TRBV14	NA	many	TGTGCCAGCAGCCATTTCCCGAGCTATGGCTACACCTTC	CASSHFPSYGYTF
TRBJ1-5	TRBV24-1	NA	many	TGTGCCACCAGTGCGGCGGGCAATCAGCCCCAGCATTTT	CATSAAGNQPQHF
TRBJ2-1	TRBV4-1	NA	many	TGCGCCAGCAGCCCTTTCGGAGCGTATGAGCAGTTCTTC	CASSPFGAYEQFF
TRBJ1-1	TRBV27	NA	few	TGTGCCAGCAGCCAAAAGACGGTAATCAACACTGAAGCTTTCTTT	CASSQKTVINTEAFF
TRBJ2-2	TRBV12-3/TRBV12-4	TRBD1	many	TGTGCCAGCAGTTTTCAGGGGGCGGGCGGGGAGCTGTTTTTT	CASSFQGAGGELFF
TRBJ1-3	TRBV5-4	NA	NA	TGTGCCAGCAGCTTGGGGGTGGTAAACACCATATATTTT	CASSLGVVNTIYF
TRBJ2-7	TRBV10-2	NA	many	TGCGCCAGCAGTGAGTCGAAAAGTAACTCCTACGAGCAGTACTTC	CASSESKSNSYEQYF
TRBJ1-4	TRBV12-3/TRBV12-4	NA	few	TGTGCCAGCAGTTTATATCGAGGGGAAAAACTGTTTTTT	CASSLYRGEKLFF
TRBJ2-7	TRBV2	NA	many	TGTGCCAGCGAAACTCCGACGAACCACGAGCAGTACTTC	CASETPTNHEQYF
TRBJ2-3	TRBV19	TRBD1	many	TGTGCCAGTAGTTCCCAGACAGGGGGAACAGATACGCAGTATTTT	CASSSQTGGTDTQYF
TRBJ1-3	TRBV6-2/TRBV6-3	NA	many	TGTGCCAGCAGGACCTTCGGGCAGGGGACTGGAAACACCATATATTTT	CASRTFGQGTGNTIYF
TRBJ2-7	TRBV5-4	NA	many	TGTGCCAGCAGCCGAGGAGTGGGGGATTCCTACGAGCAGTACTTC	CASSRGVGDSYEQYF
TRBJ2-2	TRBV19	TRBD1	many	TGTGCCAGTAGTATAGTTGGGACAGGGGCCCGGGAGCTGTTTTTT	CASSIVGTGARELFF
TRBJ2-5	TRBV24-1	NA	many	TGTGCCACCAGTTTAGAGGAGACCCAGTACTTC	CATSLEETQYF
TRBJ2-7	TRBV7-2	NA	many	TGTGCCAGCAGCTTAGCGCAGGGAGGCGCAACCTACGAGCAGTACTTC	CASSLAQGGATYEQYF
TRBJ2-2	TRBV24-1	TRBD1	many	TGTGCCACCAGTGATCCGAGGGGGCAGGGCGCGAACACCGGGGAGCTGTTTTTT	CATSDPRGQGANTGELFF
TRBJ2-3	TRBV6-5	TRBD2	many	TGTGCCAGCAGTTTTAGCGGGAGGGGGTCTGGCACAGATACGCAGTATTTT	CASSFSGRGSGTDTQYF
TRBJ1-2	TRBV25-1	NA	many	TGTGCCAGCAGTGAGGGGACAAATAACGGCTACACCTTC	CASSEGTNNGYTF
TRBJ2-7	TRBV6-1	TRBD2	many	TGTGCCAGCAGTTTAGCGGGGGGGCCCTACGAGCAGTACTTC	CASSLAGGPYEQYF
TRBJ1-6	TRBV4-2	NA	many	TGTGCCAGCAGCCAAGATAGGGTAGGGGGAGTGGATTCACCCCTCCACTTT	CASSQDRVGGVDSPLHF